These 17 T cell receptor beta chains were sequenced from one sample in a study of blood T cell repertoires in COVID-19. Assay used: immunoSEQ multiplex PCR; TCRdb lists only in-frame clones, some missing. The sample has about 230,000 clones; 70% to 90% are singletons. Sequences were obtained from peripheral blood. The receptors were gathered from a man aged 40-55 years with acute or convalescent COVID-19.

This sequence joins TRBV28 and TRBJ2-7, with 7 bases identical to TRBD2. Germline CDR1 MDHEN, CDR2 SYDVKM. V gave up 4 bases and J gave up 6 bases; unmatched junction bases: 9. There are 14 residues in the CDR3. The chain's CDR3 is CASSWGGTGGEQYF. CDR3 nucleotide sequence: TGTGCCAGCAGTTGGGGAGGCACGGGGGGCGAGCAGTACTTC.

V and J are TRBV29-1 and TRBJ1-1; no firm D call. The CDR3 spans 13 residues. Trimming stripped 6 bases from V and 5 bases from J, with 16 bases between. CDR1 and CDR2 (germline): SQVTM, ANQGSEA. The CDR3: CSVRGGLVTEAFF. The CDR3 nucleotides read TGCAGCGTCCGAGGTGGGTTGGTGACTGAAGCTTTCTTT.

The chain is built from TRBV29-1 and TRBJ1-2; unclear D gene. This CDR3 comprises 13 residues. Germline values: CDR1 SQVTM, CDR2 ANQGSEA. CDR3 sequence reads: CTAFGDANYGYTF. The DNA for the CDR3 is TGCACCGCTTTCGGGGATGCTAACTATGGCTACACCTTC.

J is TRBJ1-2 and V is TRBV2; 7 nucleotides line up with TRBD1. CDR3 size: 14 residues. Germline V gives CDR1 SNHLY, CDR2 FYNNEI. J gave up 4 bases and V 4 bases, and 6 bases lay outside the gene matches. CDR3 nucleotides: TGTGCCAGCAGTGCGCAGACAGGGAGCTATGGCTACACCTTC. This gives the protein CASSAQTGSYGYTF. The variable domain in full, completed from reference TRBV2 and TRBJ1-2, reads EPEVTQTPSHQVTQMGQEVILRCVPISNHLYFYWYRQILGQKVEFLVSFYNNEISEKSEIFDDQFSVERPDGSNFTLKIRSTKLEDSAMYFCASSAQTGSYGYTFGSGTRLTVV.

The rearrangement uses TRBV27 and TRBJ1-1; no clear D gene. The CDR3 is 15 residues long. From germline, CDR1 is MNHEY and CDR2 SMNVEV (reference sequence). With 0 bases removed from V and 10 bases from J, the gap between germline ends came to 18 bases. The CDR3 nucleotides read TGTGCCAGCAGTTTATCAGGAGTCGCGGGCATTTTAGCTTTCTTT. It yields the protein CASSLSGVAGILAFF.

The rearrangement uses TRBV5-8 and TRBJ1-1, with 10 positions matching TRBD1. J lost 5 bases, V lost 3 bases, and 4 bases had no gene match. The CDR3 covers 14 residues. Looked up from germline, CDR1 is SGHTS and CDR2 is YDEGEE. This chain's CDR3 is CASSWGQGRTEAFF. The CDR3 nucleotides read TGTGCCAGCAGCTGGGGACAGGGGAGGACTGAAGCTTTCTTT.

V usage is TRBV6-5 and J usage is TRBJ1-1, with TRBD1 matching over 9 bases. CDR3 size: 14 residues. V shed 2 bases, J shed 6 bases, and the junction held 4 bases outside the gene matches. Per germline, CDR1 MNHEY and CDR2 SVGAGI. CDR3 DNA sequence: TGTGCCAGCAGTTACGGACAGGGGATCGCTGAAGCTTTCTTT. This encodes CASSYGQGIAEAFF.

The chain links TRBV21-1 to TRBJ2-5; the DNA was not compared with TRBD2, the D call given in the table. TRBV21-1 is reported as a pseudogene. The CDR3 totals 19 residues. CDR3 DNA: TGTGCCAGCAGCAAAAATGGGAATAGCGGGGGCACCCTCCAAGAGACCCAGTACTTC. Translation: CASSKNGNSGGTLQETQYF.

The chain joins TRBV9 to TRBJ1-4; no firm D call. Germline V CDR1 and CDR2: SGDLS, YYNGEE. The CDR3 loop spans 14 amino acids. Trimming removed 0 bases at V and 8 bases at J, with 11 bases between. The DNA of the CDR3 is TGTGCCAGCAGCGTAGCAGGATTGGAAGAAAAACTGTTTTTT. It yields the protein CASSVAGLEEKLFF.

The chain links TRBV20-1 to TRBJ1-2, with D unclear. CDR3 length: 11 residues. Deletions cut 6 bases from V and 9 bases from J, with 14 bases between. The germline gives CDR1 DFQATT, CDR2 SNEGSKA (reference sequence). The CDR3 bases are TGCAGTGCCACGGGGATCGGAAGCTACACCTTC. This encodes CSATGIGSYTF.

V and J are TRBV5-8 and TRBJ1-1; TRBD1 might be the D (5 bases). Germline-derived CDR1 and CDR2 are SGHTS and YDEGEE. The V gene lost 4 bases and the J gene lost 2 bases, with 12 bases spanning the gap. This CDR3 has 14 amino acids. This CDR3 reads CASSAGLFNTEAFF. CDR3 in DNA: TGTGCCAGCAGCGCGGGACTCTTTAACACTGAAGCTTTCTTT.

J is TRBJ1-5 and V is TRBV6-2 or TRBV6-3, with 7 bases fitting TRBD1. The V and J ends lost 6 bases and 7 bases, in that order; junction bases with no gene match: 12. The CDR3 covers 15 residues. CDR1 is MNHEY and CDR2 is SVGEGT in the germline V gene. The DNA for the CDR3 is TGTGCCAGCAGCCAGCAGGGGGGTGTTTGGCAGCCCCAGCATTTT. It specifies CASSQQGGVWQPQHF.

The table lists this clone with a few counts. Other DNA sequences in this specimen translate into the identical CDR3. V usage is TRBV7-2 and J usage is TRBJ1-5; 7 nucleotides align to TRBD1. J was trimmed by 1 base and V by 1 base; bases with no gene match: 1. The CDR3 loop spans 15 amino acids. The germline gives CDR1 SGHTA, CDR2 FQGNSA. CDR3 region: CASSLDRGSNQPQHF. As DNA, the CDR3 is TGTGCCAGCAGCTTAGACAGGGGAAGCAATCAGCCCCAGCATTTT.

V usage is TRBV7-3 and J usage is TRBJ2-1, with 10 bases identical to TRBD1. This CDR3 comprises 15 residues. The V gene end was trimmed by 5 bases and the J gene end by 2 bases; junction bases not matched to a gene: 3. The germline gives CDR1 SGHTA, CDR2 FQGTGA. CDR3 loop: CASSLGQGPYNEQFF. The CDR3 DNA sequence: TGTGCCAGCAGCCTGGGACAGGGGCCCTACAATGAGCAGTTCTTC.

This clone appeared many times. Other nucleotide sequences from this sample produce the same CDR3. V and J are TRBV30 and TRBJ2-7; D not resolved. The germline gives CDR1 GTSNPN, CDR2 SVGIG (reference sequence). The CDR3 is 11 amino acids. Trimming removed 0 bases at V and 6 bases at J, with 6 bases between. The CDR3 DNA reads as TGTGCCTGGAGTGTACGAGGCGAGCAGTACTTC. It translates to CAWSVRGEQYF.

The J gene is TRBJ2-1, the V gene TRBV5-5, with 10 bases aligning to TRBD2. The V segment lost 5 bases and the J segment 1 base; nucleotides outside the gene matches: 3. From germline, CDR1 is SGHKS and CDR2 YYEKEE (reference sequence). This CDR3 has 15 residues. The DNA of the CDR3 is TGTGCCAGCAGTATAGCGGGGGGTTCCTACAATGAGCAGTTCTTC. Residues: CASSIAGGSYNEQFF. Supplemented by reference TRBV5-5 and TRBJ2-1, the full variable domain reads DAGVTQSPTHLIKTRGQQVTLRCSPISGHKSVSWYQQVLGQGPQFIFQYYEKEERGRGNFPDRFSARQFPNYSSELNVNALLLGDSALYLCASSIAGGSYNEQFFGPGTRLTVL.

This chain connects TRBV28 to TRBJ2-1; 11 bases line up with TRBD2. V shed 5 bases and J 9 bases; nucleotides not matched to a gene: 12. This CDR3 region has 16 residues. Germline V gene sequence: CDR1 MDHEN, CDR2 SYDVKM. The CDR3: CASSKLAGGQESEQFF. CDR3 sequence (DNA): TGTGCCAGCAGTAAATTAGCGGGGGGGCAGGAGAGTGAGCAGTTCTTC.